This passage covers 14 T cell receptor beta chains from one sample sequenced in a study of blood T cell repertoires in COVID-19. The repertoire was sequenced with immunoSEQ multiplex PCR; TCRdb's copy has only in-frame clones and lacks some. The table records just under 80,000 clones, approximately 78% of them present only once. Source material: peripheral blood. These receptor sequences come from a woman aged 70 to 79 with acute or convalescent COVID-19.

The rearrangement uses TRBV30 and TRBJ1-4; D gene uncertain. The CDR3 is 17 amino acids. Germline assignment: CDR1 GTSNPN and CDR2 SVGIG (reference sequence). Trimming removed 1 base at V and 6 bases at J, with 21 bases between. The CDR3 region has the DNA TGTGCCTGGAGTGACAAGAATCCCGGGTCCTCGTATGAAAAACTGTTTTTT. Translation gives CAWSDKNPGSSYEKLFF.

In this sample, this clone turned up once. The DNA for the CDR3 is TGTGCCAGCAGCTATGCACATGATTCACCCCTCCACTTT. Translating gives CASSYAHDSPLHF. The V call is TRBV5-6, the J call TRBJ1-6; unclear D gene. V was shortened by 3 bases and J by 8 bases, with 9 bases between the two germline ends. Germline V gene lookup returns CDR1 SGHDT and CDR2 YYEEEE. The CDR3 has 13 amino acids.

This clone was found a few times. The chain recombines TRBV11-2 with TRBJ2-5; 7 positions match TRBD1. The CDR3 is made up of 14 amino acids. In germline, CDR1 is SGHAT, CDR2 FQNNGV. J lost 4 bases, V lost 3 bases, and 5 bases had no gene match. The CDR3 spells CASSFTRGRETQYF. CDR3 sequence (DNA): TGTGCCAGCAGCTTTACGAGGGGGCGAGAGACCCAGTACTTC.

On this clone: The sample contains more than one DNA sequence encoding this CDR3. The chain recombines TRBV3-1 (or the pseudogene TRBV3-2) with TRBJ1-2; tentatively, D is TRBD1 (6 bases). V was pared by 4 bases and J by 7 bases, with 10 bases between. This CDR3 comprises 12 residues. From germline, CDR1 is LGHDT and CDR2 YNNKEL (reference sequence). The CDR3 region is CASSPRGGGYTF. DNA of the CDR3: TGTGCCAGCAGCCCTAGAGGGGGTGGCTACACCTTC.

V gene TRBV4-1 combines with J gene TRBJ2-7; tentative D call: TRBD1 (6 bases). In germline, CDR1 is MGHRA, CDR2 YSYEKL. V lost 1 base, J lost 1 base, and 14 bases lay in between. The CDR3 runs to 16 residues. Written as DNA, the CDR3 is TGCGCCAGCAGCCAAGCCGCCGGGACACCTTCCTACGAGCAGTACTTC. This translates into CASSQAAGTPSYEQYF.

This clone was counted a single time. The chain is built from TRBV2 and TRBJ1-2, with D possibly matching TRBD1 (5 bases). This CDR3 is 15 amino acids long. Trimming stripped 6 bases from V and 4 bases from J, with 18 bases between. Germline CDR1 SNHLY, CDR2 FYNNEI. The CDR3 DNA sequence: TGTGCCAGCAGGGGAGGACGAGGGGATTTCTATGGCTACACCTTC. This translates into CASRGGRGDFYGYTF.

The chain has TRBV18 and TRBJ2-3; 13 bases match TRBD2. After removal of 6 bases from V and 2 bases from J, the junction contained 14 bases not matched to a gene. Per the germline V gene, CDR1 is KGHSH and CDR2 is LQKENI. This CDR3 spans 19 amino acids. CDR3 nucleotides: TGTGCCAGCTCTATCCGGGCACTAGCGGGAGGGCCCGACACAGATACGCAGTATTTT. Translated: CASSIRALAGGPDTDTQYF. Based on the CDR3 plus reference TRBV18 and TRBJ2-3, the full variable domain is NAGVMQNPRHLVRRRGQEARLRCSPMKGHSHVYWYRQLPEEGLKFMVYLQKENIIDESGMPKERFSAEFPKEGPSILRIQQVVRGDSAAYFCASSIRALAGGPDTDTQYFGPGTRLTVL.

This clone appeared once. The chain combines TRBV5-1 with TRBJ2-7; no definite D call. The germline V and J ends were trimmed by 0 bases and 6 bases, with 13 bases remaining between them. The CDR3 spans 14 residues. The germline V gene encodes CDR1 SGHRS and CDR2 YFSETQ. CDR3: CASSLAMGPGEQYF. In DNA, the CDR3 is TGCGCCAGCAGCTTGGCCATGGGCCCCGGCGAGCAGTACTTC.

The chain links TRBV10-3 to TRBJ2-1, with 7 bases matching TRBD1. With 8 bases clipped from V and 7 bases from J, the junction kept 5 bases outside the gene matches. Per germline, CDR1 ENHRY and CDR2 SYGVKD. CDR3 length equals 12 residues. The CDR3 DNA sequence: TGTGCCATCGCAGGGGGATCGAATGAGCAGTTCTTC. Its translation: CAIAGGSNEQFF.

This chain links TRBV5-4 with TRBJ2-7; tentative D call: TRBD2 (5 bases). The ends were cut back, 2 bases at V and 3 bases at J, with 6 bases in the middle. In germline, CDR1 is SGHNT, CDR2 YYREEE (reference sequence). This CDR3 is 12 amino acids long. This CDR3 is CASSFSGYEQYF. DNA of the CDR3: TGTGCCAGCAGCTTCAGCGGCTACGAGCAGTACTTC.

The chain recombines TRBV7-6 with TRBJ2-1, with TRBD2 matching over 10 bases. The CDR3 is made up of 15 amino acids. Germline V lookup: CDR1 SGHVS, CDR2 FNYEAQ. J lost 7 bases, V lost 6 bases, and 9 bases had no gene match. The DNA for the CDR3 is TGTGCCAGCAGTCCGACTAGCGGGCTCCGGAATGAGCAGTTCTTC. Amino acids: CASSPTSGLRNEQFF.

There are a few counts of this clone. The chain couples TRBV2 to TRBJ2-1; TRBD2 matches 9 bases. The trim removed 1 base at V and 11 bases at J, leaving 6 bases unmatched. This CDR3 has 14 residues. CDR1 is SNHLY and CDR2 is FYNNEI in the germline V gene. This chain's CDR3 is CASSEGLAATKQFF. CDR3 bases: TGTGCCAGCAGTGAAGGACTAGCGGCGACGAAGCAGTTCTTC.

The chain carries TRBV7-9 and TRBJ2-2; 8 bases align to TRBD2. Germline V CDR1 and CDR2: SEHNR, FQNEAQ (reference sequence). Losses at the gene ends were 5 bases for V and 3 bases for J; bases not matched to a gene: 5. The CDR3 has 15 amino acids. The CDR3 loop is CASSRSGSYTGELFF. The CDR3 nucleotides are TGTGCCAGCAGCCGCAGCGGGAGCTACACCGGGGAGCTGTTTTTT.

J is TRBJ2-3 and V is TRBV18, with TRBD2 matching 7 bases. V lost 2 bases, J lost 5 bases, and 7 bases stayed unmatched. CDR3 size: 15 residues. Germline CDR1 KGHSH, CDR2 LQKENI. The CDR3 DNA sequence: TGTGCCAGCTCACCAGGGCGGGAGATGGGAGATACGCAGTATTTT. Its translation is CASSPGREMGDTQYF.